These 15 T cell receptor beta chains came from one sample sequenced in a study of identifying expanded T cells in peripheral blood. Profiled with immunoSEQ multiplex PCR; TCRdb holds only in-frame clones, not every one. The table records some 91,000 clones, about 91% of them present only once. Sequencing was carried out using blood. The source is a person aged 18 to 75 in good health.

This clone was counted a single time. The chain carries TRBV5-4 and TRBJ2-5, with TRBD1 matching 7 bases. Trimming removed 4 bases from V and 5 bases from J; junction bases left unmatched: 11. In germline, CDR1 is SGHNT, CDR2 YYREEE (reference sequence). CDR3 length equals 15 residues. Here the CDR3 reads CASSRKTGSEETQYF. The CDR3 DNA follows: TGTGCCAGCAGCCGAAAGACAGGGTCCGAGGAGACCCAGTACTTC.

The J gene is TRBJ2-7, the V gene TRBV30, with D possibly called TRBD1 or TRBD2 (5 bases each). Germline CDR1 and CDR2: GTSNPN and SVGIG (reference sequence). Trimming cost V 1 base and J 6 bases, with 16 bases left between them. This CDR3 has 14 amino acids. CDR3 loop: CAWSAGRITSEQYF. CDR3 DNA: TGTGCCTGGAGTGCGGGACGAATCACTTCCGAGCAGTACTTC.

V and J are TRBV19 and TRBJ2-6, with a possible D match to TRBD1 (5 bases). Germline-derived CDR1 and CDR2 are LNHDA and SQIVND (reference sequence). Trimming pared 4 bases from V and 2 bases from J, leaving 9 bases between. The length of the CDR3 is 15 residues. This CDR3 reads CASSKTGPGANVLTF. The CDR3 DNA reads as TGTGCCAGTAGTAAAACAGGTCCTGGGGCCAACGTCCTGACTTTC. Filled out from reference TRBV19 and TRBJ2-6, the complete variable domain reads DGGITQSPKYLFRKEGQNVTLSCEQNLNHDAMYWYRQDPGQGLRLIYYSQIVNDFQKGDIAEGYSVSREKKESFPLTVTSAQKNPTAFYLCASSKTGPGANVLTFGAGSRLTVL.

The gene calls are TRBV5-1 and TRBJ2-7; D is undetermined. Trimming pared 4 bases from V and 7 bases from J, leaving 12 bases between. There are 12 residues in the CDR3. Germline lookup yields CDR1 SGHRS and CDR2 YFSETQ. CDR3 DNA sequence: TGCGCCAGCAGCGAGACGCCCCCAGAGCAGTACTTC. Protein: CASSETPPEQYF.

The chain is built from TRBV12-2 and TRBJ2-1; whether TRBD2, the table's D call, matches the DNA was not checked. TRBV12-2 is marked as a pseudogene. The CDR3 totals 16 residues. The CDR3 reads CASRLIGLAGNNEQFF. The DNA of the CDR3 is TGTGCAAGTCGCCTCATCGGGCTAGCGGGAAACAATGAGCAGTTCTTC.

The gene calls are TRBV5-1 and TRBJ2-1; D possibly matches TRBD1 or TRBD2 (5 bases each). Germline CDR1 reads SGHRS; CDR2 reads YFSETQ. Trimming took 0 bases from V and 3 from J, leaving 13 bases between them. The CDR3 loop spans 16 amino acids. CDR3 nucleotide sequence: TGCGCCAGCAGCTTGGCCTCACTAGGGGACTACAATGAGCAGTTCTTC. Amino acid sequence: CASSLASLGDYNEQFF.

V and J are TRBV27 and TRBJ2-5; 16 positions agree with TRBD2. V lost 5 bases to trimming and J lost 4 bases; unmatched junction nucleotides: 7. CDR1 MNHEY and CDR2 SMNVEV come from the germline V gene (reference sequence). The CDR3 loop spans 17 amino acids. The CDR3 here is CASSRGTSGRAGETQYF. CDR3 coding DNA: TGTGCCAGCAGTCGCGGGACTAGCGGGAGGGCCGGAGAGACCCAGTACTTC.

The V and J genes are TRBV29-1 and TRBJ2-7; the match to TRBD2 covers 15 bases. Per germline, CDR1 SQVTM and CDR2 ANQGSEA. The CDR3 consists of 15 residues. V was clipped by 6 bases and J by 3 bases; unmatched bases: 6. For the CDR3, the DNA is TGCAGCGTGCCGGGGACTAGCGGGGGGTTCTACGAGCAGTACTTC. It specifies CSVPGTSGGFYEQYF.

The chain employs TRBV7-8 and TRBJ1-2; D remains unclear. The V gene's germline CDR1 is SGHVS and CDR2 FQNEAQ. Trimming shortened V by 0 bases and J by 1 base, and 12 bases separated the two germline ends. The CDR3 covers 16 residues. In DNA, the CDR3 is TGTGCCAGCAGCTTAGCTGGGGTACAGAATAACTATGGCTACACCTTC. Protein: CASSLAGVQNNYGYTF.

Comments on this clone: The germline gene is not matched at one end of the junction; a read error may be the cause. CDR3 loop: CAIIETGSNEQFF. Here the CDR3 DNA reads TGTGCCATCATTGAGACAGGGTCAAATGAGCAGTTCTTC. This chain uses TRBV10-3 with TRBJ2-1; the match to TRBD1 covers 7 bases. CDR1 and CDR2 from the germline V gene are ENHRY and SYGVKD. CDR3 length: 13 amino acids.

The chain couples TRBV30 to TRBJ2-2, with 7 bases aligning to TRBD2. V shed 4 bases, J shed 4 bases, and the junction held 9 bases outside the gene matches. This CDR3 has 15 residues. Germline lookup yields CDR1 GTSNPN and CDR2 SVGIG (reference sequence). The CDR3 coding sequence is TGTGCCTGGACACTTCGGGGGGAGCTCACCGGGGAGCTGTTTTTT. It yields the protein CAWTLRGELTGELFF.

V usage is TRBV7-8 and J usage is TRBJ2-7; no clear D. Trimming shortened V by 4 bases and J by 2 bases, and 9 bases separated the two germline ends. Germline CDR1 is SGHVS and CDR2 is FQNEAQ. The CDR3 sequence is 13 residues long. The CDR3 nucleotides read TGTGCCAGCAGCTCCAGGCCCACCTACGAGCAGTACTTC. Its protein product is CASSSRPTYEQYF.

This chain uses TRBV6-6 with TRBJ2-1, with D uncertain. V was shortened by 0 bases and J by 6 bases, with 9 bases between the two germline ends. CDR1 is MNHNY, CDR2 SVGAGI, per germline (reference sequence). The CDR3 loop spans 14 amino acids. The CDR3 loop is CASSYSSKGNEQFF. The CDR3 region has the DNA TGTGCCAGCAGTTACTCCAGTAAGGGCAATGAGCAGTTCTTC.

CDR3 in amino acids: CASSLTGGQPQHF. CDR3 in DNA: TGTGCCAGCAGCTTAACAGGGGGACAGCCCCAGCATTTT. V gene TRBV7-9 combines with J gene TRBJ1-5, with 8 bases fitting TRBD1. V trimming: 2 bases; J trimming: 7 bases; junction bases outside the gene matches: 1. The CDR3 extends over 13 amino acids. Germline V gives CDR1 SEHNR, CDR2 FQNEAQ (reference sequence).

In DNA, the CDR3 is TGTGCCAGCAGTGAAGTCGGGGGTGACGATGAGCAGTTCTTC. Translation gives CASSEVGGDDEQFF. This sequence joins TRBV6-1 and TRBJ2-1, with D perhaps TRBD2 (6 bases). This CDR3 contains 14 residues. Per the germline V gene, CDR1 is MNHNS and CDR2 is SASEGT. V dropped 1 base and J dropped 8 bases, with 12 bases sitting between them.